This T cell receptor beta chain was identified in a study of shared T cell receptors in the human thymus. The junction had 7 bases not matched to a gene; V was cut back by 1 base and J by 0 bases. This CDR3 has 17 amino acids. Germline CDR1 is SGHAT and CDR2 is FQNNGV. Sequencing was performed with immunoSEQ multiplex PCR; in TCRdb, only in-frame clones are kept and a portion is missing. There are some 700,000 clones in the sample; more than 75% occur only once, and over 0.008% lies in the top ten. This same sample was also taken into another study, of human thymus T cells. From that study: Thymic material originated from resections removed in the course of corrective heart surgery. V and J genes seemed to be used with bias in thymic and blood repertoires. Thymic TCR repertoires of unrelated people reportedly overlapped highly.

The specimen sequenced was thymocytes. The source of this sequence is a boy less than two years old with a congenital heart defect. This chain uses TRBV11-2 with TRBJ2-3; TRBD2 agrees at 7 bases. The CDR3 reads CASSLGSPSGSTDTQYF. The CDR3 bases are TGTGCCAGCAGCTTAGGGAGCCCTAGCGGAAGCACAGATACGCAGTATTTT.